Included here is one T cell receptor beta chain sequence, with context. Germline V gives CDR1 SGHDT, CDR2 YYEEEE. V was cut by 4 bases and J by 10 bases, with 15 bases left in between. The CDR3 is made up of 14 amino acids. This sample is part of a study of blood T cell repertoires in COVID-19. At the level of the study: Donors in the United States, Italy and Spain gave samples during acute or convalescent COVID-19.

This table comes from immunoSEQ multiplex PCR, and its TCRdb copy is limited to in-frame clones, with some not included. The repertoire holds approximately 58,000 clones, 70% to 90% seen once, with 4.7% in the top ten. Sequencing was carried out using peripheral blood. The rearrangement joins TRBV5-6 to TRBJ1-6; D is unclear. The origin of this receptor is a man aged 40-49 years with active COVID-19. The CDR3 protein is CASSPQSGESPLHF. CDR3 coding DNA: TGTGCCAGCAGCCCCCAAAGTGGGGAGTCACCCCTCCACTTT.